The 19 T cell receptor beta chains below were found in one sample sequenced in a study of cytomegalovirus exposure and HLA in healthy donors. The PCR had 60 Vbeta and 13 Jbeta primers. The repertoire was sequenced with immunoSEQ multiplex PCR; TCRdb's copy has only in-frame clones and lacks some. This sample yields about 160,000 clones, of which roughly 83% are seen a single time; 0.38% belongs to the top ten. Specimen: PBMCs. Every receptor here comes from a boy aged 2 to 9 in good health and CMV-seronegative.

The rearrangement links TRBV28 to TRBJ1-1; D gene ambiguous. The CDR3 contains 13 residues. The V and J ends lost 7 bases and 2 bases respectively, with 11 bases between them. The germline V gene encodes CDR1 MDHEN and CDR2 SYDVKM. CDR3 sequence reads: CASKIGGNTEAFF. DNA of the CDR3: TGTGCCAGCAAAATTGGCGGTAACACTGAAGCTTTCTTT. The full variable domain, completed using reference TRBV28 and TRBJ1-1, is DVKVTQSSRYLVKRTGEKVFLECVQDMDHENMFWYRQDPGLGLRLIYFSYDVKMKEKGDIPEGYSVSREKKERFSLILESASTNQTSMYLCASKIGGNTEAFFGQGTRLTVV.

The rearrangement uses TRBV9 and TRBJ1-4; a possible D gene is TRBD1 (5 bases). V lost 0 bases and J 2 bases, leaving 8 bases between the germline ends. In germline, CDR1 is SGDLS, CDR2 YYNGEE. The CDR3 runs to 15 residues. The chain's CDR3 is CASSVGGFTNEKLFF. CDR3 bases: TGTGCCAGCAGCGTAGGGGGCTTTACTAATGAAAAACTGTTTTTT.

The chain has TRBV18 and TRBJ1-4; D unresolved. The CDR3 is 14 residues long. Trimming took off 0 bases at V and 7 bases at J, with 9 bases between the two ends. Per germline, CDR1 KGHSH and CDR2 LQKENI. This chain's CDR3 is CASSPPAGIEKLFF. CDR3 DNA: TGTGCCAGCTCACCACCGGCGGGAATTGAAAAACTGTTTTTT. The full variable domain, with the rest looked up from reference TRBV18 and TRBJ1-4, is NAGVMQNPRHLVRRRGQEARLRCSPMKGHSHVYWYRQLPEEGLKFMVYLQKENIIDESGMPKERFSAEFPKEGPSILRIQQVVRGDSAAYFCASSPPAGIEKLFFGSGTQLSVL.

The gene calls are TRBV6-5 and TRBJ1-1, with a tentative D call TRBD1 (5 bases). CDR1 and CDR2 (germline): MNHEY, SVGAGI. V lost 10 bases and J 1 base, leaving 13 bases between the germline ends. This CDR3 has 13 amino acids. The CDR3, as DNA: TGTGCCACTGGCCGCGGGGGGAACACTGAAGCTTTCTTT. Amino acids: CATGRGGNTEAFF.

This clone was observed a few times. The genes are TRBV6-5 and TRBJ1-1; unclear D gene. This CDR3 has 14 residues. Germline CDR1 is MNHEY and CDR2 is SVGAGI. Trimming cost V 6 bases and J 5 bases, with 16 bases left between them. The CDR3 region is CASSSGGIWTEAFF. For the CDR3, the DNA is TGTGCCAGCAGCTCGGGCGGGATATGGACTGAAGCTTTCTTT.

The chain has TRBV6-1 and TRBJ2-2, with a weak D call TRBD2 (5 bases). V shed 6 bases and J shed 5 bases, with 16 bases lying between them. Germline V gives CDR1 MNHNS, CDR2 SASEGT. The CDR3 is made up of 15 amino acids. The CDR3 protein is CASRAADWKTGELFF. The CDR3 nucleotides read TGTGCCAGCAGGGCAGCGGACTGGAAGACCGGGGAGCTGTTTTTT.

V is TRBV15 and J is TRBJ2-2; 11 bases line up with TRBD1. The CDR3 is 16 residues long. The junction had 11 bases not matched to a gene; V was cut back by 8 bases and J by 6 bases. Germline CDR1 reads LNHNV; CDR2 reads YYDKDF (reference sequence). The CDR3 protein is CATGDPGQGGAGELFF. The CDR3 coding sequence is TGTGCCACCGGCGATCCGGGACAGGGGGGTGCCGGGGAGCTGTTTTTT.

CDR3 DNA: TGTGCCAACGTGGGCTTTTTCAGCTCCTACAATGAGCAGTTCTTC. The encoded protein is CANVGFFSSYNEQFF. The rearrangement uses TRBV7-9 and TRBJ2-1, with D uncertain. Per the germline V gene, CDR1 is SEHNR and CDR2 is FQNEAQ (reference sequence). This CDR3 spans 15 amino acids. With 10 bases removed from V and 0 bases from J, the gap between germline ends came to 16 bases.

The rearrangement joins TRBV19 to TRBJ1-2; perhaps TRBD1 as D (5 bases). This CDR3 has 14 amino acids. V gave up 4 bases and J gave up 5 bases, with 14 bases separating them. From germline, CDR1 is LNHDA and CDR2 SQIVND (reference sequence). This chain's CDR3 is CASSTAGGRYGYTF. The CDR3 DNA reads as TGTGCCAGTAGTACCGCCGGGGGTAGGTATGGCTACACCTTC.

V usage is TRBV6-5 and J usage is TRBJ1-5, with TRBD1 identical over 7 bases. Germline loops: CDR1 MNHEY, CDR2 SVGAGI. The trim removed 5 bases at V and 0 bases at J, leaving 4 bases unmatched. The CDR3 extends over 15 amino acids. For the CDR3, the DNA is TGTGCCAGCAGTACAGGGGTTTATAGCAATCAGCCCCAGCATTTT. This encodes CASSTGVYSNQPQHF.

The rearrangement uses TRBV5-6 and TRBJ1-1; D is possibly TRBD1 (6 bases). CDR1 is SGHDT, CDR2 YYEEEE, per germline. The CDR3 is 13 amino acids. V lost 5 bases, J lost 5 bases, and 13 bases lay in between. The CDR3 DNA reads TGTGCCAGCAGTCGGGGGGCTAGGACTGAAGCTTTCTTT. It is translated as CASSRGARTEAFF.

The rearrangement uses TRBV7-9 and TRBJ2-1; D remains unclear. Looked up from germline, CDR1 is SEHNR and CDR2 is FQNEAQ (reference sequence). The CDR3 extends over 19 amino acids. Trimming removed 1 base from V and 1 base from J, with 20 bases in between. In nucleotides, the CDR3 is TGTGCCAGCAGCTTAGGATTTAGAGGTCCTCCGGAGTCCTACAATGAGCAGTTCTTC. Translated: CASSLGFRGPPESYNEQFF.

The gene calls are TRBV12-5 and TRBJ2-1; D may be TRBD1 (5 bases). The V and J ends lost 5 bases and 7 bases respectively, with 21 bases between them. CDR3 length: 16 residues. Per germline, CDR1 LGHNT and CDR2 FRNRAP. CDR3 region: CASGTFGARVPNEQFF. CDR3 coding DNA: TGTGCTAGTGGTACCTTTGGGGCCAGGGTGCCAAATGAGCAGTTCTTC.

This clone has a handful of counts. This chain uses TRBV5-6 with TRBJ1-5, with TRBD1 identical over 9 bases. V shed 4 bases and J 5 bases; nucleotides not matched to a gene: 13. The CDR3 runs to 17 residues. Germline-derived CDR1 and CDR2 are SGHDT and YYEEEE. DNA for the CDR3: TGTGCCAGCAGCCGCTTCTCCCGCAGGACAGGGGATCAGCCCCAGCATTTT. Translating gives CASSRFSRRTGDQPQHF.

J is TRBJ1-2 and V is TRBV5-1; the D gene is possibly TRBD1 (6 bases). The CDR3 has 14 residues. CDR1 and CDR2 (germline): SGHRS, YFSETQ. V lost 0 bases to trimming and J lost 4 bases, with 10 bases between them. CDR3 in amino acids: CASSLDVTGYGYTF. DNA for the CDR3: TGCGCCAGCAGCTTGGACGTGACAGGCTATGGCTACACCTTC. Based on the CDR3 plus reference TRBV5-1 and TRBJ1-2, the full variable domain is KAGVTQTPRYLIKTRGQQVTLSCSPISGHRSVSWYQQTPGQGLQFLFEYFSETQRNKGNFPGRFSGRQFSNSRSEMNVSTLELGDSALYLCASSLDVTGYGYTFGSGTRLTVV.

V and J are TRBV19 and TRBJ1-2, with TRBD1 identical over 7 bases. The CDR3 extends over 16 amino acids. V lost 5 bases to trimming and J lost 4 bases; unmatched junction nucleotides: 13. Germline V gene data show CDR1 as LNHDA and CDR2 as SQIVND (reference sequence). In DNA form, the CDR3 reads TGTGCCAGTAGTCTCTACGACAGGGAGCTAATCTATGGCTACACCTTC. Its protein is CASSLYDRELIYGYTF.

The table lists this clone with a few counts. The chain has TRBV6-5 and TRBJ2-6; the D gene is possibly TRBD2 (5 bases). The CDR3 runs 16 residues. The germline V and J ends were trimmed by 0 bases and 0 bases, with 6 bases remaining between them. CDR1 and CDR2 (germline): MNHEY, SVGAGI. CDR3 in DNA: TGTGCCAGCAGTTACTCGGGAGTCTCTGGGGCCAACGTCCTGACTTTC. Its translation: CASSYSGVSGANVLTF.

Regarding this clone: Other DNA sequences in this specimen translate into the identical CDR3. The chain uses TRBV27 and TRBJ1-1; TRBD1 matches at 8 bases. CDR3 length: 14 amino acids. The V and J ends lost 3 bases and 5 bases, in that order; junction bases with no gene match: 5. Per germline, CDR1 MNHEY and CDR2 SMNVEV (reference sequence). CDR3 bases: TGTGCCAGCAGTTTCGGGACAGGTAATACTGAAGCTTTCTTT. It codes for CASSFGTGNTEAFF.

V is TRBV2 and J is TRBJ1-5, with 8 bases matching TRBD1. Germline CDR1 is SNHLY and CDR2 is FYNNEI. J was trimmed by 5 bases and V by 4 bases; bases with no gene match: 7. This CDR3 comprises 15 residues. CDR3 nucleotide sequence: TGTGCCAGCAGTGCGGGGACAGGTAGATATCAGCCCCAGCATTTT. Translating it yields CASSAGTGRYQPQHF.